The TCR beta chain under discussion was sequenced for a study of T cells in Graves' hyperthyroidism and ophthalmopathy. Study context: Staff took peripheral blood when the initial diagnosis was made, before any treatment began.

This clonotype was seen at least ten times. The antigen is undetermined. Patients were excluded because of uncontrolled infection, other autoimmune disease, pregnancy or lactation. Clinical symptoms, serum thyroxine, TRAb, thyroid ultrasound and orbital computed tomography informed diagnoses. Amplified regions were TCR beta CDR3 sequences from RNA transcripts. HTBI primers drove first-round RT-PCR of the TCR CDR3. MiXCR, run by TCRdb on the multiplex PCR reads, gives a single entry per CDR3 protein. This sample carries about 360,000 distinct CDR3 sequences, over 10% of them seen once, and the ten largest clones take 9.2%. The V gene lost 6 bases and the J gene lost 0 bases, with 11 bases spanning the gap. This CDR3 has 14 amino acids. Germline values: CDR1 MNHEY, CDR2 SMNVEV (reference sequence). Overall study results and limits: From stable hyperthyroidism, ophthalmopathy was set apart by a 13 V-J model.

The V and J genes are TRBV27 and TRBJ1-1; no clear D gene. This TCR was sampled from a woman between 18 and 29 years old with Graves' hyperthyroidism. The sequenced material came from blood. The CDR3 nucleotides are TGTGCCAGCAGCCCCAGTAGGGTGAACACTGAAGCTTTCTTT. It specifies CASSPSRVNTEAFF.